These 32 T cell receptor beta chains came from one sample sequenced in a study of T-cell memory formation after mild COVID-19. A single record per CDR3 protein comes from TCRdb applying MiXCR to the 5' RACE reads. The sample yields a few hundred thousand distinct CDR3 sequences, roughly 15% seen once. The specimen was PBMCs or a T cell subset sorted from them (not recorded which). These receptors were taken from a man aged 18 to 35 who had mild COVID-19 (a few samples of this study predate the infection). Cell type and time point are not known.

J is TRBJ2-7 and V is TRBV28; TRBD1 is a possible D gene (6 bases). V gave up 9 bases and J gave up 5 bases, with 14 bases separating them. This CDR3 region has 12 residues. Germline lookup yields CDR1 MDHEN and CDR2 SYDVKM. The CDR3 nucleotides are TGTGCCAGTCCGGGACATATCGACGAGCAGTACGTC. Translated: CASPGHIDEQYV.

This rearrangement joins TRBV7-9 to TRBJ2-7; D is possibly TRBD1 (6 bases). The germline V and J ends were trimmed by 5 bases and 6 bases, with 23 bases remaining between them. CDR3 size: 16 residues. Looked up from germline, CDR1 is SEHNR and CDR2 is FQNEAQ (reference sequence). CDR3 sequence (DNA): TGTGCCAGCAGCCCGAGCCGAGACAGGTGTACTTGCGAGCAGTACGTC. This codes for CASSPSRDRCTCEQYV.

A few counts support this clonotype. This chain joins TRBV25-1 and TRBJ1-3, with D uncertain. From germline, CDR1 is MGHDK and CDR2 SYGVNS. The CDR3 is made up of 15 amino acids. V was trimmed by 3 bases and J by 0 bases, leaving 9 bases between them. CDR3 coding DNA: TGTGCCAGCAGTGACGGCAGGATCTCTGGAAACACCATATATTTT. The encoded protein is CASSDGRISGNTIYF. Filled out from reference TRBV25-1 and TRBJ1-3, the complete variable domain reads EADIYQTPRYLVIGTGKKITLECSQTMGHDKMYWYQQDPGMELHLIHYSYGVNSTEKGDLSSESTVSRIRTEHFPLTLESARPSHTSQYLCASSDGRISGNTIYFGEGSWLTVV.

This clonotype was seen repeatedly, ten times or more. CDR3 residues: CASSAGYPPIQYF. CDR3 sequence (DNA): TGTGCCAGCAGTGCGGGGTACCCCCCCATTCAGTACTTC. The rearrangement joins TRBV2 to TRBJ2-4; D perhaps matches TRBD2 (5 bases). CDR3 length: 13 residues. Trimming removed 4 bases from V and 9 bases from J, with 13 bases in between. Germline V gene lookup returns CDR1 SNHLY and CDR2 FYNNEI.

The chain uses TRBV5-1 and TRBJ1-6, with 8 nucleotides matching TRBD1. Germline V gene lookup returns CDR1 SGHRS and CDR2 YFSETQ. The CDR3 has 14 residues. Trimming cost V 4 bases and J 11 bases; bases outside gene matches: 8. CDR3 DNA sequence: TGCGCCAGCAGCCAGGGACAGGAGGGAACACCCCTCCACTTT. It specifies CASSQGQEGTPLHF.

CDR3: CASSPGQGSDIQYF. Here the CDR3 DNA reads TGTGCCAGCAGCCCGGGACAGGGATCCGACATTCAGTACTTC. V gene TRBV7-3 combines with J gene TRBJ2-4, with 9 bases lining up with TRBD1. V trimming: 5 bases; J trimming: 8 bases; junction bases outside the gene matches: 7. This CDR3 comprises 14 residues. The germline gives CDR1 SGHTA, CDR2 FQGTGA.

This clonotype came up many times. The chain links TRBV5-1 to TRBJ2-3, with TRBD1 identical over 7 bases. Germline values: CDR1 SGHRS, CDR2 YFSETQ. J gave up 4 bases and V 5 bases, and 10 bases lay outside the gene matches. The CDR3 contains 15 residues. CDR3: CASRKEPQGADTQYF. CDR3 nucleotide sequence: TGCGCCAGCAGAAAGGAGCCTCAGGGGGCAGATACGCAGTATTTT.

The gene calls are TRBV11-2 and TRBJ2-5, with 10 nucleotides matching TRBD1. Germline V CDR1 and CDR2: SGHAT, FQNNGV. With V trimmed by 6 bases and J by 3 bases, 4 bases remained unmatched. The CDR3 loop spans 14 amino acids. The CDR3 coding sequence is TGTGCCAGCAGATCGACAGGGGGCGAAGAGACCCAGTACTTC. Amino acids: CASRSTGGEETQYF.

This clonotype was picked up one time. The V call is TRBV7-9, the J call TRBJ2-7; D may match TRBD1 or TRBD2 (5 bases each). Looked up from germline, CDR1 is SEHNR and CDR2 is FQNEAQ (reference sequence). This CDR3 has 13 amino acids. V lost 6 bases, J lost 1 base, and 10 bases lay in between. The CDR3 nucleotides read TGTGCCAGCAGACTAGACAGTTCCTACGAGCAGTACGTC. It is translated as CASRLDSSYEQYV.

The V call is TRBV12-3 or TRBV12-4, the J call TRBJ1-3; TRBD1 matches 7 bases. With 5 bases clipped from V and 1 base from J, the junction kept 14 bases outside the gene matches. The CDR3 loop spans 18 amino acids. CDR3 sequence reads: CASSPWGQGGLSGNTIYF. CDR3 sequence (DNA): TGTGCCAGCAGTCCCTGGGGGCAGGGGGGATTGTCTGGAAACACCATATATTTT.

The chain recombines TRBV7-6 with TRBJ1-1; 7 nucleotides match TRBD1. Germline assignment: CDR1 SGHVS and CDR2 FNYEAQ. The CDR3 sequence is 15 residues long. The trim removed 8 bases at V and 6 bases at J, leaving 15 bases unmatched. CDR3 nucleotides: TGTGCCAGCGCTGGGACAGCCGGTGGGAATCCTGAAGCTTTCTTT. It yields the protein CASAGTAGGNPEAFF.

The CDR3 DNA is TGTGCAAGTCCGCAGCGGGGGTTACATTCACCCCTCCACTTT. Its protein is CASPQRGLHSPLHF. The V gene is TRBV30, the J gene TRBJ1-6; a weak D match, TRBD1 (5 bases). Germline loops: CDR1 GTSNPN, CDR2 SVGIG (reference sequence). This CDR3 is 14 amino acids long.

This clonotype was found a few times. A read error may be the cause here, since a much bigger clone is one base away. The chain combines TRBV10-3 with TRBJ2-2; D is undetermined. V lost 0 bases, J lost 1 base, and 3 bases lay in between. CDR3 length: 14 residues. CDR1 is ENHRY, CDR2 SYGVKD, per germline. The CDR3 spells CAISESRNTGELFF. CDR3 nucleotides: TGTGCCATCAGTGAGTCGAGGAACACCGGGGAGCTGTTTTTT.

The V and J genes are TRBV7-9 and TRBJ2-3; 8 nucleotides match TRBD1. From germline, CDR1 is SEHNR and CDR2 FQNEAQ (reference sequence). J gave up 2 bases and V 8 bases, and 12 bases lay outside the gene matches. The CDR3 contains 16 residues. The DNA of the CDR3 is TGTGCCAGCCCCCCCCAGGGACAGGCAATCACAGATACGCAGTATTTT. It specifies CASPPQGQAITDTQYF.

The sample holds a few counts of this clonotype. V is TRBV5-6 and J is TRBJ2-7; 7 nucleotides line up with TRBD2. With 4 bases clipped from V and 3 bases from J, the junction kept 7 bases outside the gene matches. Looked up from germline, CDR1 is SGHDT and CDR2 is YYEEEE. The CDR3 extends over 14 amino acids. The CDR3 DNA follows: TGTGCCAGCAGCCGGGGGGTCGGGCGCTACGAGCAGTACTTC. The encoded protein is CASSRGVGRYEQYF. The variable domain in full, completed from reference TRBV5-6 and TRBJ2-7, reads DAGVTQSPTHLIKTRGQQVTLRCSPKSGHDTVSWYQQALGQGPQFIFQYYEEEERQRGNFPDRFSGHQFPNYSSELNVNALLLGDSALYLCASSRGVGRYEQYFGPGTRLTVT.

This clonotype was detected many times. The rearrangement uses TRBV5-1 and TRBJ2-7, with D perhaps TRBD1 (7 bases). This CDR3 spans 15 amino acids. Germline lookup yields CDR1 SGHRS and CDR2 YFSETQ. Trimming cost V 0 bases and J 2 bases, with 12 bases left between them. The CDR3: CASSLGQGGPYEQYV. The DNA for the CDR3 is TGCGCCAGCAGCTTGGGACAGGGAGGACCCTACGAGCAGTACGTC.

This CDR3 is CSARQLAGGPTGELFF. The CDR3 nucleotides are TGCAGTGCTAGGCAACTAGCGGGGGGGCCCACCGGGGAGCTGTTTTTT. V and J are TRBV20-1 and TRBJ2-2; TRBD2 matches at 13 bases. Germline V gene sequence: CDR1 DFQATT, CDR2 SNEGSKA (reference sequence). V trimming: 3 bases; J trimming: 4 bases; junction bases outside the gene matches: 5. There are 16 residues in the CDR3.

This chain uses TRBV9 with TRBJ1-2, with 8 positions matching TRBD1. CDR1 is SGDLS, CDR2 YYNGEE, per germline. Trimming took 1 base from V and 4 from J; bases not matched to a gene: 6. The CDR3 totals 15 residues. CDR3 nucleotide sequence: TGTGCCAGCAGCGTAACTGGACAGGGTAGCTATGGCTACACCTTC. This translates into CASSVTGQGSYGYTF.

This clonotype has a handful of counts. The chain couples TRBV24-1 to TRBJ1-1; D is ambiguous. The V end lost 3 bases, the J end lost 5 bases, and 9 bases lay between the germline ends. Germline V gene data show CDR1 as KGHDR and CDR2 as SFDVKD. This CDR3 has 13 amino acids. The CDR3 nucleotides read TGTGCCACCAGTGATGCTTGGGCTACTGAAGCTTTCTTT. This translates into CATSDAWATEAFF.

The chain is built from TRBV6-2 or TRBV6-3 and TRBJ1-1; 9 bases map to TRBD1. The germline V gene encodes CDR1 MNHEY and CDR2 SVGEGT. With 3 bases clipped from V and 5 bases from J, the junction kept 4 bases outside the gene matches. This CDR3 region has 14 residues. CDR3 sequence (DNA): TGTGCCAGCAGTTATACAGGGGGCGGAACTGAAGCTTTCTTT. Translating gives CASSYTGGGTEAFF.

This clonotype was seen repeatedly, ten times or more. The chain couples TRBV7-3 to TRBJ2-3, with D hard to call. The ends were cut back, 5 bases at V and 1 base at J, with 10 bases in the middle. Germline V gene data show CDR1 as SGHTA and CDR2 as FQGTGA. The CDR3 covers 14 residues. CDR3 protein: CASSPHAGTDTQYF. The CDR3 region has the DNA TGTGCCAGCAGCCCCCATGCGGGCACAGATACGCAGTATTTT.

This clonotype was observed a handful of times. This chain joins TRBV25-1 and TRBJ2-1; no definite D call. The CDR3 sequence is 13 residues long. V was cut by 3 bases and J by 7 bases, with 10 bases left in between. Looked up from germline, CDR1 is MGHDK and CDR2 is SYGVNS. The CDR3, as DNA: TGTGCCAGCAGTGATGGGTGGGCGAATGAGCAGTTCTTC. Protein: CASSDGWANEQFF.

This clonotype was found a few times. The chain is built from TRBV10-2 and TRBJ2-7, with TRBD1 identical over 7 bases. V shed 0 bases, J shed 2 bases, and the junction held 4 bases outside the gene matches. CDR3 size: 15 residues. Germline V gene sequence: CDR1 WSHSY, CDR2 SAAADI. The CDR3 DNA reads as TGCGCCAGCAGTGAGTCGTTGGGACAGCCCTACGAGCAGTACTTC. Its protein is CASSESLGQPYEQYF.

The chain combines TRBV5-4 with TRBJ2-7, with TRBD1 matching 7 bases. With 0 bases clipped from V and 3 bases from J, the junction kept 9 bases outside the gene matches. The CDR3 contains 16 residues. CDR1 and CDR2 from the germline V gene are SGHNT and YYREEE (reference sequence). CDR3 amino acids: CASSLGSRDSFYEQYF. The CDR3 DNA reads TGTGCCAGCAGCTTGGGGAGTCGGGACAGTTTCTACGAGCAGTACTTC.

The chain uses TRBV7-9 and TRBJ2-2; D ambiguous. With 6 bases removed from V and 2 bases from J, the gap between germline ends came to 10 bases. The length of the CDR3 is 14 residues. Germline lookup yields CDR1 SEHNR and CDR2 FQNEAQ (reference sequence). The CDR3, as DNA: TGTGCCAGCAGGAATAAATCAAACACCGGGGAGCTGTTTTTT. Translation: CASRNKSNTGELFF.

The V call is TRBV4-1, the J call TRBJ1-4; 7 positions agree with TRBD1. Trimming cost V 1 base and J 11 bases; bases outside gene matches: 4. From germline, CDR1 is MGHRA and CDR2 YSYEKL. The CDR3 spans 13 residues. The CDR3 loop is CASSQGGTAKLFF. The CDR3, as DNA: TGCGCCAGCAGCCAAGGTGGGACAGCTAAACTGTTTTTT.

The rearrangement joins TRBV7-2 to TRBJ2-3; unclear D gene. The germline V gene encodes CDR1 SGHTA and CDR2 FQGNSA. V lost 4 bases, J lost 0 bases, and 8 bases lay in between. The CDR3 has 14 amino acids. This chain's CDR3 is CASSSISSTDTQYF. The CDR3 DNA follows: TGTGCCAGCAGCTCTATTTCTAGCACAGATACGCAGTATTTT.

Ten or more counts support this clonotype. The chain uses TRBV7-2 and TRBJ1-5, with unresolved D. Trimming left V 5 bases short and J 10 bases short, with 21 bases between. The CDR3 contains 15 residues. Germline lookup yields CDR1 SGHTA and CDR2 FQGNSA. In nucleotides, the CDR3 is TGTGCCAGCAGCCCGAGAAGCATCGGTCGGGGTCCCCAGCATTTT. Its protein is CASSPRSIGRGPQHF. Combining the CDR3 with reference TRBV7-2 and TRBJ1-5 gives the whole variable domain GAGVSQSPSNKVTEKGKDVELRCDPISGHTALYWYRQSLGQGLEFLIYFQGNSAPDKSGLPSDRFSAERTGGSVSTLTIQRTQQEDSAVYLCASSPRSIGRGPQHFGDGTRLSIL.

CDR3 DNA sequence: TGCGCCAGCAGCCGTTCTAGCGGGGGAGGCACAGATACGCAGTATTTT. Translated: CASSRSSGGGTDTQYF. V and J are TRBV4-1 and TRBJ2-3, with 10 nucleotides matching TRBD2. J was trimmed by 1 base and V by 4 bases; bases with no gene match: 5. Per the germline V gene, CDR1 is MGHRA and CDR2 is YSYEKL. CDR3 size: 16 residues.

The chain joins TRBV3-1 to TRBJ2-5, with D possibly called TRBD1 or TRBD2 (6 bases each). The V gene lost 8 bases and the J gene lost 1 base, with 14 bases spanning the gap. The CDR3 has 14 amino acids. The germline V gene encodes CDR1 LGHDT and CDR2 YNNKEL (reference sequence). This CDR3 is CASGLRGAQETQYF. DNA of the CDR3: TGTGCCAGCGGACTAAGGGGGGCCCAAGAGACCCAGTACTTC.

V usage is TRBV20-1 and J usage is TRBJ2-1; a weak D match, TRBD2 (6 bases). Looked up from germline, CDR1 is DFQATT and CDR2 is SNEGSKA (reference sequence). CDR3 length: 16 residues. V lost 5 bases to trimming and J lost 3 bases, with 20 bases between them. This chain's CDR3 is CSAPRDGGRNYNEQFF. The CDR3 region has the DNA TGCAGTGCTCCCCGAGACGGGGGACGTAACTACAATGAGCAGTTCTTC.

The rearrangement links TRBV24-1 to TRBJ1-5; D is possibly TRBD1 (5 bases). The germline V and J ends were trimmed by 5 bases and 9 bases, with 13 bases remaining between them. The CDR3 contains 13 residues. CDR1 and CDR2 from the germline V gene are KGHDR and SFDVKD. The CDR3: CATSGALGGPQHF. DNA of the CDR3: TGTGCCACCAGTGGGGCCTTGGGGGGGCCCCAGCATTTT.